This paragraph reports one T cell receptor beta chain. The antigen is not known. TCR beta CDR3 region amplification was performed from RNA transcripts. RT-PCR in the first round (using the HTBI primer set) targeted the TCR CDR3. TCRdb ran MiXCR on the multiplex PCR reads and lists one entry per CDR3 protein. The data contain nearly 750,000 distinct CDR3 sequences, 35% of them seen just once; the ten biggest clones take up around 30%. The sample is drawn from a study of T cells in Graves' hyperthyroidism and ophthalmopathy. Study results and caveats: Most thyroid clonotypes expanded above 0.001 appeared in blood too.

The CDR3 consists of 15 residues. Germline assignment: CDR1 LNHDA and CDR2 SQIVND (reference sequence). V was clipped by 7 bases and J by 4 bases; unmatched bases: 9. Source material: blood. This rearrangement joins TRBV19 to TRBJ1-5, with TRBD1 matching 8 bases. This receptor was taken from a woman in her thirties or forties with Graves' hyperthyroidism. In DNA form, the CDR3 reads TGTGCCAGTACCGGACTCAGGGGGCCGAATCAGCCCCAGCATTTT. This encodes CASTGLRGPNQPQHF.